The following is a T cell receptor (beta chain) sequence with its context. The target of this receptor is not known. Qualities for individual bases were not recorded, and no much larger clone is one base off. For the CD8 naive samples, CD45RO-negative cells were positively selected for CCR7, yielding a CD45RA+CCR7+ population from which TemRA cells were excluded. Donors were healthy HIV-negative adults with no recently reported acute infections or vaccinations. Every donor was a Caucasian adult residing in Nashville, Tennessee, USA. After blood collection by leukapheresis, PBMCs were isolated using Ficoll-Histopaque density gradient centrifugation and then cryopreserved in the vapor phase of liquid nitrogen. Purity and quantity of every magnetically sorted T cell population were checked by analytical flow cytometry. Genomic DNA was isolated from every sorted fraction and measured by UV absorbance on a Nanodrop 2000c.

These data originate in a study of shared clonotypes between healthy human individuals (TCRdb year 2020). As for the study more broadly: A few men and two women, aged 18 to 49 years, made up the cohort. Per donor, leukapheresis produced somewhere between about 0.9 and 9.5 billion PBMCs. Different laboratories and diverse techniques were used to prepare libraries and sequence TCR repertoires, to increase sequencing depth and limit assay-specific biases. To estimate repertoire size and how much clonotype sharing occurs between individuals, the study deeply sequenced the blood TCR repertoires of several healthy adults. For each donor, three plates each were used for CD4 naive and CD4 memory, two plates were used for CD8 naive, and one plate was used for CD8 memory. Findings and caveats that apply to the study as a whole: Sampling was limited to blood, and TCR repertoires in tissue likely differ from TCR repertoires in blood. Across a few donors, around 5.4% of naive CD4, roughly 3.4% of naive CD8, 2.3% of memory CD4, and under 0.45% of memory CD8 clonotypes were shared. The genetic and exposure-history diversity represented was limited by the small number of donors. Naive subsets generally had larger estimated clonotype richness than memory subsets. Based on pairwise subsampling, the degree of clonotype sharing among donors was expected to be affected by sequencing depth. Incomplete sequencing was indicated by rarefaction of sorted-subset datasets, despite the large sequencing depth. Higher generation probabilities were observed for clonotypes shared by all four sorted-subset donors than for non-shared clonotypes.

Using the deep immunoSEQ assay, multiplex PCR amplified TCR CDR3 regions from genomic DNA. For each cell subset, the extracted genomic DNA was distributed evenly across all wells of several immunoSEQ 96-well plates, and each plate served as one replicate. For sorted subsets, 200 ng of genomic DNA, equivalent to around 30,000 T cell genomes, went into each replicate PCR. The purified libraries were quantified using a Qubit 3.0 fluorometer, sized with a Bioanalyzer 2100, and then quantified again using the KAPA Library Quantification kit. Each immunoSEQ 96-well plate was sequenced on its own single-read 150-cycle Illumina NextSeq 550 flow cell. For the original study's pipeline: The immunoSEQ output contained only junctional sequences without quality scores, so filtering could not match that applied to full-length reads. To assign V/J genes and CDR3, sequences were annotated against IMGT germline references using PyIR, a Python wrapper for IgBLAST v1.9. Reads were filtered out if the reads had weak V/J assignments (E-value above 1e-6), no CDR3, stop codons, out-of-frame junctions, or ambiguous translated residues. A V3J clonotype was defined by an identical inferred V gene, J gene, and CDR3 amino acid sequence. Percentage overlap between repertoires was calculated by dividing the number of shared unique clonotypes by the size of the smaller repertoire. Repertoire richness was assessed with RTK rarefaction, the Chao1 estimator, and Recon v2.1 estimates of unobserved clonotypes. For all TCRbeta clonotypes obtained by the gDNA method from a handful of donors, generation probabilities were computed with OLGA. Drawn from immuneACCESS, this table holds only the in-frame rearrangements with V and J called that TCRdb kept. Clones are partly lost; checked studies trace under half to an unresolved V gene and leave the rest unexplained. V, J and clone size derive from that table, while D and trimming were established from the DNA sequence. The sample data list more than 2 million clones, and less than 95% of these were observed just once. About 1.1% of the sample is in the top ten clones.

The germline V gene provides CDR1 MNHEY and CDR2 SVGAGI. Measured from the cysteine to the phenylalanine, the CDR3 is 16 residues long. CDR3 DNA only is kept here, 48 bases in frame from base 1. Compared with germline, V lacks 2 bases and J lacks 2 bases; bases without a gene match: 7. Sequencing used naive CD8+ T cells sorted from blood. This sample's cell subset or site label indicates: CD45RA+CCR7+. The source is a man younger than 35 in good health. The chain uses TRBV6-5 and TRBJ2-3; 7 junctional bases match TRBD1. The CDR3 protein: CASSYQGGSDTDTQYF. The DNA sequence is as follows: TGTGCCAGCAGTTACCAAGGGGGCTCCGACACAGATACGCAGTATTTT.